Shown below are 18 T cell receptor beta chains from a single sample sequenced in a study of post-analysis software for immune sequencing data. Study results and caveats: Patients used about five TRBV segments, including TRBV5-6, TRBV5-1 and TRBV20-1, more often than controls.

Tagging with unique molecular identifiers was a feature of the TCR beta cDNA libraries. One entry per CDR3 protein results from TCRdb running MiXCR on the PCR reads. The sample shows approximately 630,000 distinct CDR3 sequences, approximately 59% of them seen only once. These receptors are not linked to any known antigen. The sequencing sample was made of blood. The receptors originated from a girl aged 2 to 10 with multiple sclerosis.

Only one count was recorded for this clonotype. The rearrangement links TRBV5-1 to TRBJ2-3; possibly TRBD2 for D (5 bases). The V end lost 0 bases, the J end lost 2 bases, and 10 bases lay between the germline ends. Germline loops: CDR1 SGHRS, CDR2 YFSETQ. CDR3 length: 15 amino acids. The CDR3 is CASSLANRDTDTQYF. The CDR3, as DNA: TGCGCCAGCAGCTTGGCCAATCGGGACACAGATACGCAGTATTTT. Based on the CDR3 plus reference TRBV5-1 and TRBJ2-3, the full variable domain is KAGVTQTPRYLIKTRGQQVTLSCSPISGHRSVSWYQQTPGQGLQFLFEYFSETQRNKGNFPGRFSGRQFSNSRSEMNVSTLELGDSALYLCASSLANRDTDTQYFGPGTRLTVL.

There are a few counts of this clonotype. The genes are TRBV29-1 and TRBJ2-7, with D perhaps given as TRBD1 or TRBD2 (6 bases each). Near its end, the DNA agrees better with TRBJ2-4, so the J call may be wrong. Germline V gene data show CDR1 as SQVTM and CDR2 as ANQGSEA. The CDR3 loop spans 12 amino acids. This CDR3 reads CSVGLGGNIQYF. The CDR3 DNA sequence: TGCAGCGTTGGGTTAGGGGGGAACATTCAGTACTTC.

The genes are TRBV11-2 and TRBJ2-7; 12 bases line up with TRBD2. Germline-derived CDR1 and CDR2 are SGHAT and FQNNGV. Germline trimming cut 0 bases from V and 3 bases from J; bases unmatched to any gene: 15. The CDR3 runs to 20 residues. CDR3 protein: CASSLDSGLAGRFSDYEQYF. The DNA of the CDR3 is TGTGCCAGCAGCTTAGATTCAGGACTAGCGGGACGCTTCTCCGACTACGAGCAGTACTTC.

The J gene is TRBJ2-1, the V gene TRBV11-2; D is uncertain. The CDR3 runs 15 residues. With 2 bases removed from V and 2 bases from J, the gap between germline ends came to 10 bases. Germline CDR1 reads SGHAT; CDR2 reads FQNNGV. The CDR3 here is CASSLLIGAYNEQFF. CDR3 coding DNA: TGTGCCAGCAGCTTACTAATTGGAGCCTACAATGAGCAGTTCTTC. Drawing the rest from reference TRBV11-2 and TRBJ2-1, the complete variable domain is EAGVAQSPRYKIIEKRQSVAFWCNPISGHATLYWYQQILGQGPKLLIQFQNNGVVDDSQLPKDRFSAERLKGVDSTLKIQPAKLEDSAVYLCASSLLIGAYNEQFFGPGTRLTVL.

This clonotype has just one count. Germline and junction disagree at one end, which may indicate a read error. V is TRBV6-5 and J is TRBJ2-3; 11 positions match TRBD2. Germline V CDR1 and CDR2: MNHEY, SVGAGI. The CDR3 is 17 residues long. CDR3 coding DNA: TGCGCCAGCAGTTCAACTAGCGGGAGTTTGGCGACAGATACGCAGTATTTT. Protein: CASSSTSGSLATDTQYF.

The chain is built from TRBV3-1 and TRBJ1-6; D unclear. Germline loops: CDR1 LGHDT, CDR2 YNNKEL (reference sequence). The CDR3 spans 15 residues. The ends were cut back, 1 base at V and 8 bases at J, with 12 bases in the middle. The chain's CDR3 is CASSQVFQSHSPLHF. The CDR3 bases are TGTGCCAGCAGCCAAGTCTTCCAGTCACATTCACCCCTCCACTTT.

This clonotype was counted once. The CDR3 coding sequence is TGCAGTGCTCCAAATAAGGCGGGAGCTAGCGAGCAGTACTTC. It is translated as CSAPNKAGASEQYF. The V and J genes are TRBV20-1 and TRBJ2-4; 7 bases match TRBD2. The J call may be mistaken, given a closer DNA end match to TRBJ2-7. The CDR3 contains 14 residues. Germline CDR1 reads DFQATT; CDR2 reads SNEGSKA (reference sequence).

This clonotype was recorded at least ten times. The genes are TRBV20-1 and TRBJ2-5; D is perhaps TRBD1 (6 bases). CDR3 size: 14 residues. The V end was cut by 5 bases, the J end by 5 bases, with 18 bases between. Germline values: CDR1 DFQATT, CDR2 SNEGSKA (reference sequence). Written as DNA, the CDR3 is TGCAGTGCTCTCATGGGGACATTCGGGGAGACCCAGTACTTC. This translates into CSALMGTFGETQYF.

The chain combines TRBV4-3 with TRBJ2-7; D possibly corresponds to TRBD2 (6 bases). Trimming cost V 4 bases and J 7 bases, with 11 bases left between them. The germline gives CDR1 LGHNA, CDR2 YSLEER. This CDR3 has 12 residues. CDR3 nucleotide sequence: TGCGCCAGCAGCCCGCGGGGTGGGGAGCAGTACTTC. Translating it yields CASSPRGGEQYF.

V and J are TRBV24-1 and TRBJ1-1; D unclear. Germline loops: CDR1 KGHDR, CDR2 SFDVKD. This CDR3 has 13 amino acids. Trimming shortened V by 8 bases and J by 3 bases, and 12 bases separated the two germline ends. CDR3 bases: TGTGCCACCACCCAAGACGGCGACACTGAAGCTTTCTTT. Residues: CATTQDGDTEAFF.

The chain uses TRBV30 and TRBJ2-4; D gene ambiguous. CDR1 and CDR2 (germline): GTSNPN, SVGIG (reference sequence). V was clipped by 0 bases and J by 8 bases, with 17 bases between them. The CDR3 runs to 15 residues. This CDR3 reads CAWSVSRTGGHIQYF. DNA of the CDR3: TGTGCCTGGAGTGTATCCCGGACCGGTGGTCACATTCAGTACTTC.

The rearrangement uses TRBV10-3 and TRBJ1-2; 7 nucleotides agree with TRBD1. V shed 9 bases and J 6 bases; nucleotides not matched to a gene: 16. The CDR3 has 15 amino acids. Germline V gives CDR1 ENHRY, CDR2 SYGVKD. CDR3 protein: CAISPLDRIGNGYTF. DNA for the CDR3: TGTGCCATAAGCCCCCTGGACAGGATCGGGAATGGCTACACCTTC.

This clonotype was counted between two and nine times. The chain has TRBV7-2 and TRBJ1-2; TRBD1 agrees at 7 bases. There are 14 residues in the CDR3. V gave up 5 bases and J gave up 8 bases; unmatched junction bases: 11. Germline assignment: CDR1 SGHTA and CDR2 FQGNSA. The DNA for the CDR3 is TGTGCCAGCAGCCCCAGGGGGTCCTCGGGCGGCTACACCTTC. Translating gives CASSPRGSSGGYTF.

The genes are TRBV3-1 and TRBJ2-7, with 8 bases aligning to TRBD2. Trimming took 6 bases from V and 1 from J; bases not matched to a gene: 5. Germline lookup yields CDR1 LGHDT and CDR2 YNNKEL (reference sequence). This CDR3 is built from 14 residues. The CDR3 here is CASSSTSASYEQYF. In DNA, the CDR3 is TGTGCCAGCAGTTCGACTAGCGCGTCCTACGAGCAGTACTTC.

This clonotype was detected only a few times. CDR3 DNA sequence: TGTGCCAGCAGTATAGACTTTATAGGGACAAAACTGTTTTTT. Translating gives CASSIDFIGTKLFF. The chain joins TRBV6-5 to TRBJ1-4; D possibly corresponds to TRBD1 (5 bases). Between the trimmed V and J ends, which lost 5 bases and 10 bases, there was a span of 17 bases. Germline V gene data show CDR1 as MNHEY and CDR2 as SVGAGI. This CDR3 spans 14 amino acids.

V is TRBV29-1 and J is TRBJ2-3; 10 nucleotides agree with TRBD2. The CDR3 covers 15 residues. The V and J ends lost 3 bases and 2 bases, in that order; junction bases with no gene match: 5. The germline V gene encodes CDR1 SQVTM and CDR2 ANQGSEA. The CDR3 sequence is CSVDTSGAPTDTQYF. CDR3 sequence (DNA): TGCAGCGTTGATACTAGCGGGGCACCCACAGATACGCAGTATTTT.

This clonotype was counted only a few times. This chain links TRBV7-2 with TRBJ2-1, with TRBD1 matching 8 bases. Germline V gives CDR1 SGHTA, CDR2 FQGNSA. The CDR3 contains 15 residues. V lost 5 bases, J lost 2 bases, and 5 bases stayed unmatched. Here the CDR3 reads CASSVTGETYNEQFF. CDR3 DNA: TGTGCCAGCAGCGTGACAGGGGAGACCTACAATGAGCAGTTCTTC.

The chain combines TRBV7-2 with TRBJ2-5; D is perhaps TRBD2 (5 bases). CDR3 length: 16 residues. V lost 9 bases to trimming and J lost 4 bases, with 24 bases between them. The germline CDR1 and CDR2 sequences are SGHTA and FQGNSA. CDR3 region: CASSPYSVGNLETQYF. The CDR3 DNA is TGTGCCAGTAGCCCCTATAGCGTCGGGAATTTAGAGACCCAGTACTTC.